A single sample gave rise to the 26 T cell receptor beta chains below, sequenced in a study of blood T cells in healthy people across ages. For the second PCR, which ran for about 6 to 11 cycles, a sample-barcoded 5' primer and a J-beta primer mix were used. TCRdb independently ran MiXCR on the 5' RACE reads; one entry per CDR3 protein. The sample shows approximately 690,000 distinct CDR3 sequences, around 41% of them seen only once. The specimen sequenced was blood. These receptors all stem from a man older than 75 in good health.

This clonotype turned up a few times. The chain joins TRBV20-1 to TRBJ2-1; TRBD1 is a possible D gene (5 bases). V lost 3 bases and J 6 bases, leaving 18 bases between the germline ends. The CDR3 contains 15 residues. Germline assignment: CDR1 DFQATT and CDR2 SNEGSKA (reference sequence). In nucleotides, the CDR3 is TGCAGTGCTAGGGGCTTGTCAGGCAGGGTCAATGAGCAGTTCTTC. Protein sequence: CSARGLSGRVNEQFF.

This clonotype was counted ten times or more. This CDR3 is CSARVVNTEAFF. The CDR3 DNA reads as TGCAGTGCTAGAGTGGTTAACACTGAAGCTTTCTTT. This sequence joins TRBV20-1 and TRBJ1-1, with no clear D. The germline CDR1 and CDR2 sequences are DFQATT and SNEGSKA (reference sequence). Trimming removed 1 base from V and 2 bases from J, with 5 bases in between. This CDR3 is built from 12 residues.

This clonotype has at least ten counts. V and J are TRBV29-1 and TRBJ2-5, with 7 positions matching TRBD1. V trimming: 1 base; J trimming: 0 bases; junction bases outside the gene matches: 5. The germline V gene encodes CDR1 SQVTM and CDR2 ANQGSEA. This CDR3 spans 15 amino acids. Here the CDR3 reads CSVEGQGLYQETQYF. In DNA, the CDR3 is TGCAGCGTTGAAGGACAGGGTTTGTACCAAGAGACCCAGTACTTC. Variable domain in full (rest from reference TRBV29-1 and TRBJ2-5): SAVISQKPSRDICQRGTSLTIQCQVDSQVTMMFWYRQQPGQSLTLIATANQGSEATYESGFVIDKFPISRPNLTFSTLTVSNMSPEDSSIYLCSVEGQGLYQETQYFGPGTRLLVL.

The chain joins TRBV10-3 to TRBJ2-7; possibly TRBD1 or TRBD2 for D (5 bases each). Germline V gene data show CDR1 as ENHRY and CDR2 as SYGVKD. This CDR3 is built from 15 residues. V lost 3 bases to trimming and J lost 2 bases, with 14 bases between them. This CDR3 is CAISDEGQGAYEQYF. In nucleotides, the CDR3 is TGTGCCATCAGTGATGAGGGGCAGGGAGCCTACGAGCAGTACTTC.

The CDR3 sequence is CASRRDGNSPLHF. The CDR3 DNA is TGTGCCAGCAGGCGGGACGGGAATTCACCCCTCCACTTT. The V gene is TRBV7-9, the J gene TRBJ1-6; the D gene is possibly TRBD1 (5 bases). V shed 6 bases and J shed 7 bases, with 10 bases lying between them. The germline V gene has CDR1 SEHNR and CDR2 FQNEAQ (reference sequence). The CDR3 runs 13 residues.

The chain links TRBV7-3 to TRBJ1-2; D is unclear. The CDR3 contains 13 residues. Trimming took off 5 bases at V and 9 bases at J, with 16 bases between the two ends. CDR1 and CDR2 (germline): SGHTA, FQGTGA. CDR3 sequence (DNA): TGTGCCAGCAGCCGAGGTCAAGAGGGAAGCTACACCTTC. Its protein product is CASSRGQEGSYTF. The whole variable domain, remainder taken from reference TRBV7-3 and TRBJ1-2, is GAGVSQTPSNKVTEKGKYVELRCDPISGHTALYWYRQSLGQGPEFLIYFQGTGAADDSGLPNDRFFAVRPEGSVSTLKIQRTERGDSAVYLCASSRGQEGSYTFGSGTRLTVV.

The chain is built from TRBV7-2 and TRBJ2-5; tentatively, D is TRBD2 (5 bases). V gave up 4 bases and J gave up 4 bases, with 13 bases separating them. The germline gives CDR1 SGHTA, CDR2 FQGNSA. The CDR3 loop spans 14 amino acids. CDR3 DNA: TGTGCCAGCAGCTCGGGCGGGTTTCTAGAGACCCAGTACTTC. Its translation is CASSSGGFLETQYF.

This clonotype was picked up a small number of times. The V and J genes are TRBV4-2 and TRBJ2-1; 12 nucleotides align to TRBD1. CDR3 length equals 17 residues. The J segment lost 5 bases and the V segment lost 3 bases, leaving 8 bases of the junction unmatched. Germline V gene lookup returns CDR1 LGHNA and CDR2 YNFKEQ. The CDR3 protein is CASSQAAGTGGHNEQFF. The CDR3 region has the DNA TGTGCCAGCAGCCAGGCCGCCGGGACAGGGGGCCACAATGAGCAGTTCTTC.

The V gene is TRBV5-1, the J gene TRBJ1-1; 8 bases align to TRBD1. Germline lookup yields CDR1 SGHRS and CDR2 YFSETQ. V lost 0 bases to trimming and J lost 6 bases; unmatched junction nucleotides: 1. This CDR3 comprises 13 residues. The CDR3 bases are TGCGCCAGCAGCTTGGGGACAGGGCCTGAAGCTTTCTTT. Its translation: CASSLGTGPEAFF.

In its sample, this clonotype was seen a few times. CDR3 in amino acids: CASRSRGSSYEQYF. Written as DNA, the CDR3 is TGTGCCAGCAGGAGTAGGGGGTCCTCCTACGAGCAGTACTTC. The V call is TRBV2, the J call TRBJ2-7; the D gene is possibly TRBD1 (6 bases). CDR1 SNHLY and CDR2 FYNNEI come from the germline V gene. This CDR3 spans 14 amino acids. V lost 6 bases and J 0 bases, leaving 12 bases between the germline ends.

This chain joins TRBV5-6 and TRBJ1-5; 10 nucleotides agree with TRBD1. CDR1 is SGHDT, CDR2 YYEEEE, per germline. Unmatched junction bases numbered 6, after V lost 3 bases and J lost 0 bases. This CDR3 spans 17 amino acids. The CDR3 coding sequence is TGTGCCAGCAGCTCGAGGACAGGGGGTTCTAGCAATCAGCCCCAGCATTTT. Protein sequence: CASSSRTGGSSNQPQHF.

This clonotype was recorded a few times. The chain joins TRBV28 to TRBJ2-7; TRBD2 matches 13 bases. Germline CDR1 MDHEN, CDR2 SYDVKM. CDR3 length: 17 residues. V gave up 1 base and J gave up 0 bases; unmatched junction bases: 3. The CDR3 sequence is CASSLLGLAGNSYEQYF. CDR3 nucleotide sequence: TGTGCCAGCAGTTTATTGGGACTAGCGGGAAACTCCTACGAGCAGTACTTC.

This chain connects TRBV28 to TRBJ2-7; D possibly uses TRBD1 or TRBD2 (5 bases each). Germline loops: CDR1 MDHEN, CDR2 SYDVKM. This CDR3 region has 15 residues. The V gene lost 2 bases and the J gene lost 1 base, with 12 bases spanning the gap. The CDR3 DNA reads as TGTGCCAGCAGTTTAGGGGACCAACGGTCCTACGAGCAGTACTTC. It encodes CASSLGDQRSYEQYF.

As to this clonotype: One end of the junction does not line up with germline, which may come from a read error. This chain joins TRBV7-9 and TRBJ1-1; D gene unclear. The CDR3 consists of 15 residues. Germline V gives CDR1 SEHNR, CDR2 FQNEAQ (reference sequence). CDR3 DNA: TGTGCCAGCAGCTCGCTCGGTCCGAGGAACGCTGAAGCTTTCTTT. Protein product: CASSSLGPRNAEAFF. Full variable domain (remainder filled in from reference TRBV7-9 and TRBJ1-1): DTGVSQNPRHKITKRGQNVTFRCDPISEHNRLYWYRQTLGQGPEFLTYFQNEAQLEKSRLLSDRFSAERPKGSFSTLEIQRTEQGDSAMYLCASSSLGPRNAEAFFGQGTRLTVV.

This clonotype appeared a few times. The rearrangement joins TRBV10-3 to TRBJ2-7, with TRBD2 matching over 10 bases. The germline V gene has CDR1 ENHRY and CDR2 SYGVKD. J gave up 0 bases and V 5 bases, and 10 bases lay outside the gene matches. The CDR3 consists of 17 residues. CDR3 sequence: CAISLRAGGISSYEQYF. The CDR3, as DNA: TGTGCCATCAGTCTTCGAGCGGGGGGGATTAGCTCCTACGAGCAGTACTTC.

The chain is built from TRBV5-5 and TRBJ1-4; D possibly corresponds to TRBD1 (5 bases). From germline, CDR1 is SGHKS and CDR2 YYEKEE (reference sequence). There are 15 residues in the CDR3. With 0 bases removed from V and 4 bases from J, the gap between germline ends came to 10 bases. The DNA of the CDR3 is TGTGCCAGCAGCTTGGGAGAGGGGTATAATGAAAAACTGTTTTTT. The encoded protein is CASSLGEGYNEKLFF. The whole variable domain, filled in from reference TRBV5-5 and TRBJ1-4, reads DAGVTQSPTHLIKTRGQQVTLRCSPISGHKSVSWYQQVLGQGPQFIFQYYEKEERGRGNFPDRFSARQFPNYSSELNVNALLLGDSALYLCASSLGEGYNEKLFFGSGTQLSVL.

The chain employs TRBV20-1 and TRBJ1-3; D possibly corresponds to TRBD1 (6 bases). The V and J ends lost 7 bases and 3 bases respectively, with 13 bases between them. The CDR3 loop spans 13 amino acids. Germline V gene lookup returns CDR1 DFQATT and CDR2 SNEGSKA (reference sequence). CDR3 coding DNA: TGCAGTGTAACCGGGACAATTGGAAACACCATATATTTT. Its protein is CSVTGTIGNTIYF.

J is TRBJ1-6 and V is TRBV4-2, with D perhaps TRBD1 (5 bases). Germline CDR1 reads LGHNA; CDR2 reads YNFKEQ. Trimming removed 2 bases from V and 8 bases from J, with 13 bases in between. The CDR3 is made up of 15 amino acids. CDR3 residues: CASSQPRGVYSPLHF. The CDR3 DNA sequence: TGTGCCAGCAGCCAACCGCGAGGGGTGTATTCACCCCTCCACTTT.

This clonotype appeared many times. The chain carries TRBV24-1 and TRBJ2-5; 8 bases are a match to TRBD1. CDR1 and CDR2 (germline): KGHDR, SFDVKD. The CDR3 spans 14 residues. J was trimmed by 4 bases and V by 5 bases; bases with no gene match: 5. In DNA, the CDR3 is TGTGCCACCAGTGGGCAGGGGGCAGGAGAGACCCAGTACTTC. This encodes CATSGQGAGETQYF.

In its sample, this clonotype was seen a few times. In nucleotides, the CDR3 is TGTGCCAGCAGCTTAACGGGCGTAGCGGGAGGTGACAATGAGCAGTTCTTC. This translates into CASSLTGVAGGDNEQFF. The rearrangement links TRBV7-3 to TRBJ2-1; TRBD2 agrees at 10 bases. V was clipped by 0 bases and J by 5 bases; unmatched bases: 7. Per germline, CDR1 SGHTA and CDR2 FQGTGA. The CDR3 is made up of 17 amino acids.

This sequence joins TRBV11-3 and TRBJ2-1; TRBD2 agrees at 8 bases. V gave up 3 bases and J gave up 15 bases; unmatched junction bases: 13. The CDR3 contains 14 residues. The germline CDR1 and CDR2 sequences are SGHNT and YENEEA. This CDR3 is CASSLGTERETLFF. The CDR3 coding sequence is TGTGCCAGCAGCTTGGGGACGGAGCGGGAGACTTTGTTCTTC.

The chain uses TRBV18 and TRBJ2-7; tentatively, D is TRBD2 (6 bases). The CDR3 extends over 15 amino acids. V was trimmed by 1 base and J by 7 bases, leaving 17 bases between them. Germline CDR1 and CDR2: KGHSH and LQKENI. In DNA form, the CDR3 reads TGTGCCAGCTCACCACGGTCGACGGGGGTGAGAGAGCAGTACTTC. Amino acids: CASSPRSTGVREQYF.

The V call is TRBV29-1, the J call TRBJ2-2; D not resolved. The germline V and J ends were trimmed by 0 bases and 0 bases, with 8 bases remaining between them. The germline V gene has CDR1 SQVTM and CDR2 ANQGSEA. The CDR3 is 15 amino acids. For the CDR3, the DNA is TGCAGCGTTGAAGATCGTAGGACGAACACCGGGGAGCTGTTTTTT. This translates into CSVEDRRTNTGELFF.

The chain joins TRBV3-1 to TRBJ2-7; TRBD1 matches 10 bases. CDR1 LGHDT and CDR2 YNNKEL come from the germline V gene (reference sequence). The CDR3 totals 14 residues. V lost 4 bases, J lost 2 bases, and 2 bases stayed unmatched. As DNA, the CDR3 is TGTGCCAGCAGCCCCGGGACAGGGGCCTACGAGCAGTACTTC. This sequence encodes CASSPGTGAYEQYF.

The chain links TRBV7-2 to TRBJ1-2; unclear D gene. There are 13 residues in the CDR3. Trimming took 5 bases from V and 6 from J, leaving 13 bases between them. Germline CDR1 and CDR2: SGHTA and FQGNSA. The CDR3 loop reads CASSPHPSDGYTF. The DNA of the CDR3 is TGTGCCAGCAGCCCCCACCCCAGTGATGGCTACACCTTC.

This clonotype was detected only a few times. The chain couples TRBV20-1 to TRBJ2-7, with D perhaps matching TRBD2 (6 bases). Between the trimmed V and J ends, which lost 6 bases and 2 bases, there was a span of 14 bases. Germline CDR1 DFQATT, CDR2 SNEGSKA (reference sequence). The CDR3 extends over 13 amino acids. CDR3 loop: CSATSATPYEQYF. CDR3 nucleotide sequence: TGCAGTGCGACTAGTGCGACCCCCTACGAGCAGTACTTC.